This T cell receptor (beta chain) was recorded in a study of blood T cell repertoires in COVID-19. Background on the study: The United States, Italy and Spain provided the acute and convalescent COVID-19 samples. From T cells, B-cell-depleted T cells, or PBMCs came the material, which was cDNA or gDNA.

TCRdb's copy holds only in-frame clones and misses some; the assay was immunoSEQ multiplex PCR. The sample lists under 130,000 clones, more than 75% occurring once. A few counts support this clone. The clonotype originates from a human donor in a cohort sampled during active COVID-19. The sequenced material came from peripheral blood.

The CDR3, as DNA: TGTGCCAAGGACAGCAACTATGGCTACACCTTC. Its protein is CAKDSNYGYTF. The rearrangement links TRBV21-1 to TRBJ1-2; TRBD1, as called in the table, went unchecked against the DNA. TRBV21-1 is a listed pseudogene. The CDR3 extends over 11 amino acids.